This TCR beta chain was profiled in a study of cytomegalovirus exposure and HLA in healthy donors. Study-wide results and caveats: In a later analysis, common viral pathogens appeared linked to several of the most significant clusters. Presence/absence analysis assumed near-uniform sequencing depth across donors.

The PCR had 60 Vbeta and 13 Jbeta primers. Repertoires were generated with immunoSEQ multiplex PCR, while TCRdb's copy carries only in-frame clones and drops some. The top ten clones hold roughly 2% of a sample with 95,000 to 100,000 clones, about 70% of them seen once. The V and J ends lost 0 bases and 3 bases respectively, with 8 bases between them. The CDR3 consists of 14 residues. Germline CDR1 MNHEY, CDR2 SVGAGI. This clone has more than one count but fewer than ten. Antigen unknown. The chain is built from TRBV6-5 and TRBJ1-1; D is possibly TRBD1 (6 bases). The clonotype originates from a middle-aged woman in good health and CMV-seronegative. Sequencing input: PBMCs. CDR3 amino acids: CASSYSDRYTEAFF. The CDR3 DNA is TGTGCCAGCAGTTACTCCGACAGGTACACTGAAGCTTTCTTT.